This T cell receptor beta chain was retrieved from a study of T cells in Graves' hyperthyroidism and ophthalmopathy. For the study at large: Sampling of peripheral blood happened at initial diagnosis, prior to any treatment. Findings of the study overall: Blood also held most thyroid clonotypes expanded beyond 0.001.

Trimming stripped 2 bases from V and 6 bases from J, with 8 bases between. Germline V gene lookup returns CDR1 GTSNPN and CDR2 SVGIG (reference sequence). The CDR3 is made up of 12 amino acids. As for this clonotype: The antigen remains undetermined.

In patients aged 18 to 65, hyperthyroidism was newly diagnosed, with duration under 2 months. Not enrolled were patients with uncontrolled infection, other autoimmune disease, pregnancy or lactation. The investigators amplified TCR beta CDR3 regions from RNA transcripts. Carried out on the TCR CDR3, a first-round RT-PCR used the HTBI primer set. MiXCR was run by TCRdb on the multiplex PCR reads, yielding one entry per CDR3 protein. The sample shows approximately 870,000 distinct CDR3 sequences, about two fifths of them seen only once. The chain couples TRBV30 to TRBJ1-5; D is unresolved. Sequenced sample: blood. The source is a man between 18 and 35 years old with Graves' hyperthyroidism. CDR3 sequence (DNA): TGTGCCTGGAGTAGGAGCGGTCAGCCCCAGCATTTT. It is translated as CAWSRSGQPQHF. Looking up the rest from reference TRBV30 and TRBJ1-5 gives the full variable domain: SQTIHQWPATLVQPVGSPLSLECTVEGTSNPNLYWYRQAAGRGLQLLFYSVGIGQISSEVPQNLSASRPQDRQFILSSKKLLLSDSGFYLCAWSRSGQPQHFGDGTRLSIL.